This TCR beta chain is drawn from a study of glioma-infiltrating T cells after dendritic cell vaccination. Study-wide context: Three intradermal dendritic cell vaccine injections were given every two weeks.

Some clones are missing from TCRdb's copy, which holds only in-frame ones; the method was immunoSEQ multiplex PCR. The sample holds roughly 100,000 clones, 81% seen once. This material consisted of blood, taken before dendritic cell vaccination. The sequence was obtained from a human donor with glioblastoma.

As DNA, the CDR3 is TGTGCCAGCAGCGTTAGCGGGGGGAGAACAGATACGCAGTATTTT. Protein: CASSVSGGRTDTQYF. The chain is built from TRBV9 and TRBJ2-3; TRBD2 matches 10 bases. Germline V gene sequence: CDR1 SGDLS, CDR2 YYNGEE. This CDR3 is built from 15 residues. V dropped 2 bases and J dropped 3; count of bases not matched to a gene: 3.